A single sample is the source of the 15 T cell receptor beta chains below, sequenced in a study of blood T cell repertoires in COVID-19. Data came from immunoSEQ multiplex PCR; TCRdb stores just in-frame clones and leaves some out. The sample lists fewer than 200,000 clones, 70% to 80% occurring once. Sequenced: PBMCs or T cells enriched from blood (not recorded which). Receptors were obtained from an older woman in a cohort exposed to, infected with or recovered from COVID-19 (not recorded which).

This chain connects TRBV18 to TRBJ2-2, with D possibly matching TRBD2 (6 bases). V dropped 0 bases and J dropped 4 bases, with 9 bases sitting between them. The CDR3 has 15 amino acids. In germline, CDR1 is KGHSH, CDR2 LQKENI. This chain's CDR3 is CASSPPTRSTGELFF. Here the CDR3 DNA reads TGTGCCAGCTCACCACCGACTAGATCCACCGGGGAGCTGTTTTTT. The whole variable domain, remainder taken from reference TRBV18 and TRBJ2-2, is NAGVMQNPRHLVRRRGQEARLRCSPMKGHSHVYWYRQLPEEGLKFMVYLQKENIIDESGMPKERFSAEFPKEGPSILRIQQVVRGDSAAYFCASSPPTRSTGELFFGEGSRLTVL.

The rearrangement links TRBV6-1 to TRBJ2-2, with D perhaps matching TRBD2 (5 bases). Germline V gene data show CDR1 as MNHNS and CDR2 as SASEGT. CDR3 length: 13 residues. The V end lost 2 bases, the J end lost 6 bases, and 7 bases lay between the germline ends. The CDR3 region has the DNA TGTGCCAGCAGTGAATACGGGGCCGGGGAGCTGTTTTTT. Protein product: CASSEYGAGELFF.

This clone was seen a handful of times. The chain carries TRBV12-3 or TRBV12-4 and TRBJ2-7; tentative D call: TRBD1 (6 bases). The CDR3 runs to 11 residues. Written as DNA, the CDR3 is TGTACCGGACAGCCAACCTACGAGCAGTACTTC. This encodes CTGQPTYEQYF.

The chain combines TRBV27 with TRBJ1-1, with 11 bases identical to TRBD1. The length of the CDR3 is 15 residues. CDR1 and CDR2 from the germline V gene are MNHEY and SMNVEV (reference sequence). J was trimmed by 4 bases and V by 6 bases; bases with no gene match: 7. CDR3 protein: CASRGDRGVGTEAFF. The CDR3 region has the DNA TGTGCCAGCAGGGGGGACAGGGGGGTCGGCACTGAAGCTTTCTTT.

This chain uses TRBV19 with TRBJ1-1, with D unresolved. V lost 5 bases and J 0 bases, leaving 10 bases between the germline ends. CDR1 LNHDA and CDR2 SQIVND come from the germline V gene (reference sequence). This CDR3 has 14 residues. In DNA form, the CDR3 reads TGTGCCAGTAGTGGAGGGCCCCTGAACACTGAAGCTTTCTTT. It yields the protein CASSGGPLNTEAFF.

CDR3 protein: CASSASSGRPHNEQFF. The CDR3 region has the DNA TGCGCCAGCAGCGCTTCTAGCGGGAGGCCTCACAATGAGCAGTTCTTC. The chain is built from TRBV10-1 and TRBJ2-1, with 11 bases identical to TRBD2. J lost 5 bases, V lost 6 bases, and 9 bases had no gene match. Per the germline V gene, CDR1 is WNHNN and CDR2 is SYGVQD (reference sequence). CDR3 length: 16 amino acids.

Notes on this clone: At the DNA level, this CDR3 is encoded by other sequences in the same sample as well. The gene calls are TRBV18 and TRBJ2-5, with 7 nucleotides matching TRBD2. The CDR3 covers 14 residues. The germline CDR1 and CDR2 sequences are KGHSH and LQKENI. J gave up 2 bases and V 6 bases, and 6 bases lay outside the gene matches. CDR3 bases: TGTGCCAGCTCCCCCCCTAGCGGACAAGAGACCCAGTACTTC. The encoded protein is CASSPPSGQETQYF.

V gene TRBV5-1 combines with J gene TRBJ1-1, with unresolved D. The V end was cut by 0 bases, the J end by 4 bases, with 16 bases between. Germline V gene data show CDR1 as SGHRS and CDR2 as YFSETQ. There are 16 residues in the CDR3. CDR3 loop: CASSLAEGGDATEAFF. DNA of the CDR3: TGCGCCAGCAGCTTGGCCGAGGGCGGGGATGCCACTGAAGCTTTCTTT. Complete variable domain (other parts from reference TRBV5-1 and TRBJ1-1): KAGVTQTPRYLIKTRGQQVTLSCSPISGHRSVSWYQQTPGQGLQFLFEYFSETQRNKGNFPGRFSGRQFSNSRSEMNVSTLELGDSALYLCASSLAEGGDATEAFFGQGTRLTVV.

The CDR3 DNA follows: TGTGCCAGCAGCTGGGACAGGTCGGCGGACACCATATATTTT. Protein: CASSWDRSADTIYF. The gene calls are TRBV11-2 and TRBJ1-3; 8 bases are a match to TRBD1. The CDR3 runs 14 residues. The germline V gene encodes CDR1 SGHAT and CDR2 FQNNGV. J gave up 8 bases and V 4 bases, and 7 bases lay outside the gene matches.

This chain links TRBV7-8 with TRBJ1-6, with D hard to call. V was cut by 2 bases and J by 1 base, with 6 bases left in between. The CDR3 runs 15 residues. Germline assignment: CDR1 SGHVS and CDR2 FQNEAQ. CDR3 DNA sequence: TGTGCCAGCAGCTTATTTCAGTCCTATAATTCACCCCTCCACTTT. It yields the protein CASSLFQSYNSPLHF.

This clone was seen a handful of times. The chain has TRBV9 and TRBJ2-5; 9 bases are shared with TRBD1. The CDR3 is made up of 14 amino acids. From germline, CDR1 is SGDLS and CDR2 YYNGEE. The junction had 2 bases not matched to a gene; V was cut back by 4 bases and J by 1 base. The CDR3 bases are TGTGCCAGCAGCCGGGACAGGGCCCAAGAGACCCAGTACTTC. It is translated as CASSRDRAQETQYF.

This rearrangement joins TRBV19 to TRBJ2-1; the D gene is possibly TRBD2 (6 bases). This CDR3 is 15 amino acids long. V lost 3 bases to trimming and J lost 2 bases, with 11 bases between them. Germline V gene sequence: CDR1 LNHDA, CDR2 SQIVND (reference sequence). Here the CDR3 reads CASSMGDFPYNEQFF. The CDR3 coding sequence is TGTGCCAGTAGTATGGGGGACTTTCCCTACAATGAGCAGTTCTTC.

The chain couples TRBV18 to TRBJ1-1, with D unclear. CDR1 is KGHSH and CDR2 is LQKENI in the germline V gene. The V and J ends lost 3 bases and 6 bases respectively, with 23 bases between them. The CDR3 is made up of 17 amino acids. The CDR3 nucleotides read TGTGCCAGCTCACCCGGGAAGGCCTGGTCGGGTCGTCCTGAAGCTTTCTTT. Its translation is CASSPGKAWSGRPEAFF.

This clone showed up just once. The chain couples TRBV4-1 to TRBJ1-2; D is ambiguous. Germline V gives CDR1 MGHRA, CDR2 YSYEKL. V lost 0 bases to trimming and J lost 13 bases, with 12 bases between them. The CDR3 runs 12 residues. The CDR3 reads CASSQDLRPSTF. The CDR3 DNA reads TGCGCCAGCAGCCAAGATCTCCGCCCCAGCACCTTC.

V is TRBV11-1 and J is TRBJ2-7; 11 positions agree with TRBD1. This CDR3 comprises 15 residues. Germline trimming cut 4 bases from V and 6 bases from J; bases unmatched to any gene: 8. From germline, CDR1 is SGHAT and CDR2 FQDESV (reference sequence). The CDR3 protein is CASSSGQGDPFEQYF. CDR3 sequence (DNA): TGTGCCAGCAGCTCGGGACAGGGGGACCCTTTCGAGCAGTACTTC.